This TCR beta chain is drawn from a study of cytomegalovirus exposure and HLA in healthy donors (TCRdb year 2017). Regarding the complete study: According to an earlier analysis of several hundred of the donors, about 179 million T cells yielded 117 million unique TCR beta sequences and around 280 Gb of sequence data. An early release covering just under 650 HLA-typed donors comprised 250 to 350 gigabases of sequencing data and 85 million or so unique TCR sequences. Of the roughly 420 genotyped donors, 75% to 85% were placed in the genetic ancestry cluster associated with self-reported Caucasian donors. The study was designed to test whether signatures of past pathogen exposure could be identified by cataloging public T cell receptors. Using immunosequencing, the study profiled T cell repertoires from roughly 650 subjects and related those repertoires to cytomegalovirus serostatus. Along with the roughly 670-subject first cohort, a separate validation cohort of over a hundred different subjects was used. The study combined high-throughput TCR immunosequencing, statistical association of individual TCRs with disease status, and machine learning to predict cytomegalovirus infection status. To study patterns of TCR occurrence, a later analysis re-analyzed previously published TCR beta repertoires from 500 to 850 donors and added high-resolution HLA genotyping. Rather than using new phenotypic data, the later analysis identified candidate immune exposures from TCR beta sequences and from how often those sequences occurred across donors. In an earlier analysis of roughly 540 of the donors, high-throughput TCR beta sequencing was used to judge whether each TCR beta V gene segment behaved as functional or pseudogenic. Donor age, sex, ethnicity and CMV serostatus were collected together with the repertoire data. In a later genetic analysis, genome-wide SNP genotypes for 398 of the 666 donors were used, and that subset was treated as a discovery cohort. Every repertoire in the discovery cohort had been generated on one and the same sequencing platform. Class I and class II HLA loci were covered by the typing at four-digit resolution. The number of typed donors differed by locus: about 620-630 for A, B, C, DRB1 and DQB1; 522 for DQA1; 606 for DPA1; and approximately 450 for DPB1. Several DR-DQ haplotypes were treated as single units for association and clustering because of strong linkage in the cohort. Among some 400 genotyped donors of the cohort, an average of roughly 230,000 unique TCR beta nucleotide sequences was sequenced per donor, of which 15% to 20% were non-productive.

At the junction V is shortened by 4 bases and J by 2 bases, with 11 bases in between. Measured from the cysteine to the phenylalanine, the CDR3 is 14 residues long. Kept here is only the CDR3 DNA, which spans 42 bases and is read in frame from base 1. The germline V gene encodes CDR1 MNHNS and CDR2 SASEGT. Comments on this clone: No cognate antigen has been identified for it. Base qualities are missing; no much larger clone stands one base away.

The method behind the library was the immunoSEQ multiplex PCR assay. For the multiplex PCR, a mixture combining 60 forward primers for TCR Vbeta segments and 13 reverse primers for TCR Jbeta segments was used. Amplification of the CDR3 region of rearranged TCR beta genes was performed with a multiplex PCR assay on genomic DNA. On the Illumina HiSeq System, the amplified TCR beta libraries were sequenced as 87-base-pair reads. The original methods were these. A later analysis tallied roughly 76 million unique TCR beta chains across the 700 or so repertoires, and approximately 12 million of those chains were shared by two or more donors. Raw reads were error-corrected and collapsed into unique sequences by a nearest-neighbor algorithm in which closely related sequences were merged to remove PCR and sequencing errors. V, D and J gene segments were assigned by aligning CDR3 sequences to IMGT reference sequences. For a sequence to be retained, a match of at least six nucleotides was required to both a V gene segment and a J gene segment. Rearrangements were classified as productive when the CDR3 lacked stop codons and remained in frame with V and J, and all other rearrangements were classified as non-productive. Following IMGT convention, CDR3 was defined as the stretch from the second conserved V-encoded cysteine up to the conserved J-encoded phenylalanine. Sequences without an unambiguous match to a single V gene segment were excluded from the earlier analysis of 500 to 700 of the donors. An earlier analysis of several hundred of the donors called V segments functional above 56.7% productive rearrangements and segregating when the between-donor standard deviation exceeded 5%. A statistical classification framework was built to diagnose cytomegalovirus status from the catalog of TCR beta chain sequences. A later analysis assigned V and J genes by comparing TCR nucleotide sequences with IMGT/GENE-DB human TR gene sequences. The TCRdist pipeline was used in a later analysis to assign CDR3 sequences and most-parsimonious VDJ recombination scenarios. A later analysis defined each TCR beta chain by its CDR3 amino acid sequence plus V-gene family, and excluded reads lacking a unique V-gene family. To address suspected cross-contamination and a sequencing artifact, a later analysis removed around 590 highly shared, low-generation-probability nucleotide sequences. For each public chain, a later analysis derived a clonal expansion index from normalized ranks of inferred template counts within each repertoire. In a later analysis, generation probabilities were computed using a VDJ recombination model fitted to out-of-frame rearrangements, and the results were checked against IGoR. In a later analysis, TCR-TCR, TCR-HLA and TCR-CMV co-occurrence was scored with hypergeometric tests, and a repertoire-size bias correction was applied to TCR pairs. A later analysis estimated false discovery rates by permuting HLA or CMV assignments 20 times. In a later analysis, co-occurring TCRs were grouped with DBSCAN, and TCRdist sequence similarity was added when clustering was performed within HLA-allele-positive subsets. Repertoires with fewer than 30,000 or more than 120,000 public chains, plus five repertoires with anomalous nucleotide sharing, were excluded from co-occurrence clustering. Held by TCRdb, this immuneACCESS table contains in-frame sequences only and omits some clones. Under half of the omission traces to an unresolved V gene where checked; the cause of the rest is unknown. The D gene and trimming were derived from the DNA, and the V and J assignments and clone size from that table. The sample includes 100,000 to 120,000 clones, with about 77% observed a single time. The leading ten clones occupy about 5.4% of the sample.

The cohort comprised approximately 700 healthy bone marrow donors. At the time of sampling, every cohort member was nominally healthy, though immune exposures that went unrecorded were likely present. The donor was CMV seropositive and belonged to the group of 250 to 350 seropositive cohort members. A peripheral blood sample was collected from each donor, and TCR beta sequencing was performed on peripheral blood mononuclear cells. Genomic DNA extraction from the blood cell samples was performed with the Qiagen DNeasy Blood Extraction Kit. Beyond this particular receptor, the publication reports: Most TCR sequences were seen in very few donors, while some public TCRs were found in many individuals. Some IMGT-functional V segments, including TRBV6-2 and TRBV6-3, could not be told apart with the 87-base-pair reads, so those segments were excluded. The authors suggested that the approach could potentially be extended to other disease states and immunological phenotypes. In a later analysis, HLA-associated TCR beta chains were found to be more clonally expanded and to have lower generation probabilities than equally common non-associated chains. An association between a missense DCLRE1C variant and V-gene and J-gene trimming of TCR beta chains was found in a later genetic analysis and replicated in an independent cohort. Linkage disequilibrium might explain the correlated functional status among segregating V segments, but an unknown experimental factor could not be ruled out. The classifier was reported to diagnose cytomegalovirus status with high specificity and sensitivity in both the original and validation cohorts. Presence/absence analyses assumed roughly uniform sequencing depth across donors, an assumption that may not hold. Specific HLA alleles were associated with 18,000 or so TCR beta sequences at a false discovery rate of 0.05 in a later analysis. A cluster of highly shared sequence variants was judged likely to represent a technical artifact of the sequencing pipeline. In the study, 150 to 200 TCR beta chains were listed as associated with cytomegalovirus. Most CMV-associated TCR beta chains appeared to be HLA-restricted in a later analysis, and the HLA associations seemed to be driven largely by CMV exposure. Compared with the approximately 700-donor mean, donors in an Asian-associated ancestry cluster had fewer N-insertions in productive TCRs, according to a later genetic analysis. In an earlier analysis of more than 450 of the donors, most TCR beta V segments were observed in productive rearrangements about 90% or about 30% of the time, broadly matching IMGT annotations. A further reported finding was that TCR beta sequences accurately predicted the HLA-A and HLA-B alleles for most subjects in the first cohort. Because HLA typing was unavailable for some donors at each locus, only the typed subset was used in association tests. This cohort had only TCR beta chains sequenced, and the lack of alpha or paired-chain data limited which features could be detected. Three of the identified cytomegalovirus-associated TCR beta chains were confirmed in vitro to be specific for cytomegalovirus antigens. For the cohort, immune exposure information was limited to CMV serostatus. Assigning TCR associations to individual alleles was difficult when HLA alleles, especially DR and DQ, strongly co-occurred. In a later analysis, the rate of TCR association differed among HLA loci, with DRB1 alleles having the most associated TCRs and HLA-C alleles having the fewest. In a later analysis, several top co-occurrence clusters were reported to appear linked to parvovirus B19, influenza, CMV and Epstein-Barr virus. The earlier analysis of some 540 of the donors excluded seventeen rarely observed V segments, including chromosome 9 orphons, because counts were too low.

This sequence was found in a woman in her 30s in good health and CMV-seropositive. This sequence uses TRBV6-1 and TRBJ1-1; TRBD1 could be the D gene, as 5 bases match. Source material: PBMCs. The nucleotide sequence is given as TGTGCCAGCAGTGTTTTAGGGGAAAACACTGAAGCTTTCTTT. The encoded protein is CASSVLGENTEAFF.